This is a list of T cell receptor beta chains from one sample in a study of shared clonotypes between healthy human individuals. The method was immunoSEQ multiplex PCR; TCRdb's version includes in-frame clones alone and lacks a portion of them. The sample records approximately 1.9 million clones, just over 90% being singletons. Source material: naive CD8+ T cells from PBMCs. These receptors were taken from a man aged 18 to 29 in good health. Some clones in this sample may be carry-over from other donors' samples. The CDR3 runs from the conserved cysteine through the conserved F or W.

v_gene	j_gene	CDR3aa
TRBV4-1	TRBJ1-6	CASSQDQAVSSYNSPLHF
TRBV28	TRBJ1-5	CASSLTGPSNQPQHF
TRBV2	TRBJ2-2	CASSERENTGELFF
TRBV7-8	TRBJ2-7	CASSSAGTGVVEQYF
TRBV5-8	TRBJ2-7	CASSLDRGLYEQYF
TRBV4-3	TRBJ2-7	CASSPGLAHSYEQYF
TRBV6-5	TRBJ1-2	CASSYGTASGYTF
TRBV14	TRBJ2-7	CASSQNTGTGSSYEQYF
TRBV6-5	TRBJ2-6	CASLARGANVLTF
TRBV27	TRBJ2-1	CASSFSLGSYNEQFF
TRBV2	TRBJ2-1	CASSPGWAGDKNEQFF
TRBV29-1	TRBJ1-5	CSVKGERTGRNQPQHF
TRBV7-2	TRBJ1-2	CASSFLGGQSYGYTF
TRBV5-1	TRBJ1-4	CASSLFLRTGGDEKLFF
TRBV5-4	TRBJ1-2	CASSSPRGNYGYTF
TRBV27	TRBJ2-3	CASSLIRPRLTDTQYF
TRBV19	TRBJ2-1	CASGGTGFYNEQFF
TRBV27	TRBJ2-1	CASSQTHPSYNEQFF
TRBV28	TRBJ1-1	CASSLLMGASGEAFF
TRBV7-9	TRBJ2-1	CASSLARGSYNEQFF
TRBV10-1	TRBJ2-1	CASSESTFGEGRSYNEQFF
TRBV7-9	TRBJ1-4	CASSLGLRQGANEKLFF
TRBV5-4	TRBJ2-3	CASSFSRVSTDTQYF
TRBV4-3	TRBJ2-1	CASSPGGASGYNEQFF
TRBV5-8	TRBJ2-7	CASSARTSSRNYEQYF
TRBV4-3	TRBJ2-3	CASSQDQTGTGSIDTQYF
TRBV27	TRBJ2-7	CASRTSGSSYEQYF
TRBV4-3	TRBJ1-1	CASSSLGGMNTEAFF
TRBV28	TRBJ2-7	CASSLSAGQVYEQYF
TRBV11-2	TRBJ2-5	CASSLEASGEQETQYF
TRBV6-1	TRBJ1-5	CASSEAGRGVRIQPQHF
TRBV5-1	TRBJ2-1	CASSEGPLHEQFF
TRBV27	TRBJ1-1	CASSFIGSVGEAFF
TRBV27	TRBJ1-5	CASSSKSQAANSNQPQHF
TRBV28	TRBJ2-7	CASSLRLAETYEQYF
TRBV27	TRBJ2-1	CASGINGAYNEQFF
TRBV5-6	TRBJ1-2	CASSSRGLGYTF
TRBV7-9	TRBJ2-5	CASSPSGQAQETQYF
TRBV27	TRBJ1-5	CASSLLGEGNQPQHF
TRBV28	TRBJ2-7	CASSPPDRTTYEQYF
TRBV25-1	TRBJ2-3	CACSPGWSTDTQYF
TRBV9	TRBJ2-1	CASSVGQVYNEQFF
TRBV29-1	TRBJ1-2	CSVAIGQGGPGYTF
TRBV20-1	TRBJ2-3	CSGKDWDTQYF
TRBV16	TRBJ2-1	CASSRTSGREYNEQFF
TRBV2	TRBJ2-1	CASTEQGSHEQFF
TRBV7-3	TRBJ2-2	CASSLFAGELFF
TRBV9	TRBJ2-3	CASSVYGLAGTDTQYF
TRBV11-3	TRBJ1-1	CASSFPGSTEAFF